This TCR beta chain was found in a study of cytomegalovirus exposure and HLA in healthy donors. In the PCR, 60 Vbeta and 13 Jbeta primers were used. TCRdb's table, derived via immunoSEQ multiplex PCR, lists solely in-frame clones and lacks some. In the table there are about 190,000 clones, about four fifths of which are singletons. Germline V gene data show CDR1 as SGHRS and CDR2 as YFSETQ. The CDR3 length is 13 residues. V was pared by 4 bases and J by 3 bases, with 10 bases between. The TCR comes from a boy younger than 18 in good health and CMV-seronegative. J is TRBJ1-2 and V is TRBV5-1; perhaps TRBD1 as D (5 bases). The sequencing input was PBMCs. CDR3 amino acids: CASSPGDYYGYTF. The CDR3 region has the DNA TGCGCCAGCAGCCCCGGGGACTACTATGGCTACACCTTC.